This T cell receptor beta chain was identified during a study of vaccination and CD4 T cells after COVID-19. Of note for this clonotype: Its target is unknown.

Sequencing of DNA taken from cultured CD4+ T cells relied on the Oncomine TCR Beta short-read assay. TCRdb used MiXCR to reprocess the PCR reads, holding one entry per CDR3 protein. This sample has approximately 11,000 distinct CDR3 sequences, with roughly 61% found just once. As to treatment: roughly ten-day PBMC culture with coronavirus spike peptide pools or control peptides (ViraFEST assay). This TCR derives from a human donor who had recovered from COVID-19. The sequencing here drew on CD4+ T cells from blood, cultured in vitro, taken before SARS-CoV-2 vaccination.

The CDR3 DNA reads as TGTGCCACCAGCAGATATTCAGGGGATGAGGATACGCAGTATTTT. As protein: CATSRYSGDEDTQYF. The chain recombines TRBV15 with TRBJ2-3; the D gene is possibly TRBD1 (6 bases). Germline CDR1 reads LNHNV; CDR2 reads YYDKDF (reference sequence). The germline V and J ends were trimmed by 2 bases and 6 bases, with 15 bases remaining between them. The CDR3 length is 15 residues. The entire variable domain, with the rest obtained from reference TRBV15 and TRBJ2-3, is as follows: DAMVIQNPRYQVTQFGKPVTLSCSQTLNHNVMYWYQQKSSQAPKLLFHYYDKDFNNEADTPDNFQSRRPNTSFCFLDIRSPGLGDTAMYLCATSRYSGDEDTQYFGPGTRLTVL.